The present T cell receptor beta chain was sequenced within a study of T cells in Graves' hyperthyroidism and ophthalmopathy. Trimming cost V 4 bases and J 4 bases; bases outside gene matches: 12. The CDR3 covers 17 residues. The germline V gene encodes CDR1 PRHDT and CDR2 FYEKMQ (reference sequence). Amplification targeted TCR beta CDR3 regions from RNA transcripts. When the TCR CDR3 underwent first-round RT-PCR, the HTBI primer set was used. TCRdb passed the multiplex PCR reads through MiXCR, listing each CDR3 protein once. This table has roughly 360,000 distinct CDR3 sequences, less than 15% appearing once. Patients with uncontrolled infections, other autoimmune diseases, pregnancy or lactation were excluded. This clonotype appeared many times.

The sequencing input was blood. V is TRBV13 and J is TRBJ1-1; 10 bases map to TRBD1. The clonotype comes from a young man with Graves' hyperthyroidism that later progressed to Graves' ophthalmopathy. The CDR3 nucleotides read TGTGCCAGCAGCTCGTGGGGACAGGGGAAAACGGGCACTGAAGCTTTCTTT. The encoded protein is CASSSWGQGKTGTEAFF.